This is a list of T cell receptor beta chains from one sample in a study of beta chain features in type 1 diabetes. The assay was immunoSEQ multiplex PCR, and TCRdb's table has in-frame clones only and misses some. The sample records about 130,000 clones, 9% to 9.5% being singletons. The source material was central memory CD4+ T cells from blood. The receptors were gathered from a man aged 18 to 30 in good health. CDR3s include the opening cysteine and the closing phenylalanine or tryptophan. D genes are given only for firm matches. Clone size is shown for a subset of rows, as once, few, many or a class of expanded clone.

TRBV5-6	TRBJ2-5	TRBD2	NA	CASSSASGGAETQYF	TGTGCCAGCAGCTCGGCTAGCGGGGGGGCCGAGACCCAGTACTTC
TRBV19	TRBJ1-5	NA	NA	CASSMRGGYSNQPQHF	TGTGCCAGTAGTATGAGGGGGGGCTATAGCAATCAGCCCCAGCATTTT
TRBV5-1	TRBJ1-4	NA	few	CASSTLQGVGEKLFF	TGCGCCAGCAGCACTCTACAGGGCGTCGGTGAAAAACTGTTTTTT
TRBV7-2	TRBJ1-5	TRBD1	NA	CASSLEGQRGQPQHF	TGTGCCAGCAGCTTAGAGGGACAGCGCGGCCAGCCCCAGCATTTT
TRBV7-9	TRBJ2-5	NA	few	CASSLAIAGGQETQYF	TGTGCCAGCAGCTTAGCGATTGCAGGAGGCCAAGAGACCCAGTACTTC
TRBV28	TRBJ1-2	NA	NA	CASSQTTNYGYTF	TGTGCCAGCAGTCAGACAACTAACTATGGCTACACCTTC
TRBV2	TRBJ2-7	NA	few	CAGAVTYEQYF	TGTGCCGGCGCGGTTACCTACGAGCAGTACTTC
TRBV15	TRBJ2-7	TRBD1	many	CATSQDRGREQYF	TGTGCCACCAGCCAAGACAGGGGGCGCGAGCAGTACTTC
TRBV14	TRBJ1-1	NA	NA	CASSLAGEAFF	TGTGCCAGCAGCCTTGCAGGGGAAGCTTTCTTT
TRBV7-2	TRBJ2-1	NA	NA	CASSLLYEQFF	TGTGCCAGCAGCTTACTCTATGAGCAGTTCTTC
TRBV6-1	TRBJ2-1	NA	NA	CASSEARLLTYNEQFF	TGTGCCAGCAGTGAAGCGCGACTGCTTACCTACAATGAGCAGTTCTTC
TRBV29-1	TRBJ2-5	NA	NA	CSVGREETQYF	TGCAGCGTTGGCAGGGAAGAGACCCAGTACTTC
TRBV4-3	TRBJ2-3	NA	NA	CASSQDRGRGNTQYF	TGCGCCAGCAGCCAAGATCGAGGCAGGGGAAATACGCAGTATTTT
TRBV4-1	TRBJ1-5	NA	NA	CASSQDQAKGIVQHF	TGCGCCAGCAGCCAAGATCAGGCTAAGGGGATCGTCCAGCATTTT
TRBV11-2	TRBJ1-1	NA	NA	CASSLPREAFF	TGTGCCAGCAGCTTACCTCGTGAAGCTTTCTTT
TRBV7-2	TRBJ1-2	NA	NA	CASSLGEPRVYTF	TGTGCCAGCAGCTTAGGTGAACCACGAGTCTACACCTTC
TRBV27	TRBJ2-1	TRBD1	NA	CASSRDSTSYNEQFF	TGTGCCAGCAGCCGGGACAGTACCTCCTACAATGAGCAGTTCTTC
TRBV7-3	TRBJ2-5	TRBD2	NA	CASSLTGTSGGAQETQYF	TGTGCCAGCAGCTTAACAGGGACTAGCGGGGGGGCGCAAGAGACCCAGTACTTC
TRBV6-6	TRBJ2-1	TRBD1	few	CASRFAGTGGNEQFF	TGTGCCAGCAGATTTGCCGGGACAGGGGGAAATGAGCAGTTCTTC
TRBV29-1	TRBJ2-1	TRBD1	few	CSVQGAGGEQFF	TGCAGCGTCCAGGGGGCGGGCGGTGAGCAGTTCTTC
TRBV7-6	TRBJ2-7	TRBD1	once	CASSSQSGTGGYEQYF	TGTGCCAGCAGCTCTCAGTCCGGGACAGGGGGCTACGAGCAGTACTTC
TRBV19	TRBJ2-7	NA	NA	CASSFGRVYEQYF	TGTGCCAGTAGTTTTGGCAGGGTGTACGAGCAGTACTTC
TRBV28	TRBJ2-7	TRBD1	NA	CASSTIGGIYEQYF	TGTGCCAGCAGTACGATAGGGGGCATCTACGAGCAGTACTTC
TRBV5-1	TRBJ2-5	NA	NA	CASRDGYQETQYF	TGCGCCAGCAGAGACGGGTACCAAGAGACCCAGTACTTC
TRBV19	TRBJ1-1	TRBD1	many	CASSEGQMNTEAFF	TGTGCCAGTAGTGAGGGACAGATGAACACTGAAGCTTTCTTT
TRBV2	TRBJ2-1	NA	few	CASTPTGSSYNEQFF	TGTGCCAGCACCCCCACAGGGAGCTCCTACAATGAGCAGTTCTTC
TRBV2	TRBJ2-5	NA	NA	CASSPDYNQETQYF	TGTGCCAGCAGCCCCGACTACAATCAAGAGACCCAGTACTTC
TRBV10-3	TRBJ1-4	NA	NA	CAISGTAPNEKLFF	TGTGCCATCAGTGGGACTGCCCCCAATGAAAAACTGTTTTTT
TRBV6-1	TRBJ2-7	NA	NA	CASRGGAYEQYF	TGTGCCAGCAGAGGCGGGGCCTACGAGCAGTACTTC
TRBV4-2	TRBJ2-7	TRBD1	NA	CASSLVTGSEQYF	TGTGCCAGCAGCTTAGTGACAGGGTCCGAGCAGTACTTC
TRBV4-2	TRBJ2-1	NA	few	CASSQDPQGSWNEQFF	TGTGCCAGCAGCCAAGATCCGCAGGGTAGTTGGAATGAGCAGTTCTTC
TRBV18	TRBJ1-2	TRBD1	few	CASSLSGTAKDTVSYGYTF	TGTGCCAGCTCACTCTCCGGGACAGCGAAAGACACTGTGTCCTATGGCTACACCTTC
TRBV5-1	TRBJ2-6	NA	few	CASSSSAGAGANVLTF	TGCGCCAGCAGCTCGAGCGCCGGTGCTGGGGCCAACGTCCTGACTTTC
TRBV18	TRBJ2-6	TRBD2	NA	CASSPQGTRSGANVLTF	TGTGCCAGCTCACCGCAAGGGACTAGATCTGGGGCCAACGTCCTGACTTTC
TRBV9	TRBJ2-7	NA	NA	CASSVALATDEQYF	TGTGCCAGCAGCGTAGCACTAGCAACCGACGAGCAGTACTTC
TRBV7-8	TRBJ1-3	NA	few	CASGADRFGNTIYF	TGTGCCAGCGGGGCTGACCGATTTGGAAACACCATATATTTT
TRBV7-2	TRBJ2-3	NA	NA	CASSFVAASTDTQYF	TGTGCCAGCAGCTTCGTAGCGGCAAGCACAGATACGCAGTATTTT
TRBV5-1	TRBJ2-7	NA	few	CASSVRGMAHYEQYF	TGCGCCAGCAGCGTAAGGGGGATGGCCCACTACGAGCAGTACTTC
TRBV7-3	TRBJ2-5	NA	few	CASSLIREGPQYF	TGTGCCAGCAGCTTAATCAGGGAAGGGCCCCAGTACTTC
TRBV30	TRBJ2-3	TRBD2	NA	CAWSGGSSGGLDTQYF	TGTGCCTGGAGTGGTGGTTCTAGCGGGGGGCTAGATACGCAGTATTTT
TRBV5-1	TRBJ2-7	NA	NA	CASSLEGDEQYF	TGCGCCAGCAGCTTGGAGGGGGACGAGCAGTACTTC
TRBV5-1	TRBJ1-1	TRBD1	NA	CASSTGQGTEAFF	TGCGCCAGCAGCACGGGACAGGGCACTGAAGCTTTCTTT
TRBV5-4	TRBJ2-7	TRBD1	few	CASRSWTGIEQYF	TGTGCCAGCAGGTCATGGACAGGTATCGAGCAGTACTTC
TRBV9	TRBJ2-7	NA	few	CASSVERGYEQYF	TGTGCCAGCAGCGTAGAGAGGGGGTACGAGCAGTACTTC
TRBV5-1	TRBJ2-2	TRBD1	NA	CASPDREPGELFF	TGCGCCAGCCCCGACAGGGAACCCGGGGAGCTGTTTTTT
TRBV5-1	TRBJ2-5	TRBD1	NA	CASSKGTEMDSQYF	TGCGCCAGCAGCAAAGGGACAGAGATGGATTCCCAGTACTTC
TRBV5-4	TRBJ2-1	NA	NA	CASSHEPTDYNEQFF	TGTGCCAGCAGCCACGAACCCACAGATTACAATGAGCAGTTCTTC
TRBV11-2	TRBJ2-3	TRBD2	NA	CASSLGLSDTQYF	TGTGCCAGCAGCTTGGGACTATCCGATACGCAGTATTTT
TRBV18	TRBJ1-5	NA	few	CASSPTGHNQPQHF	TGTGCCAGCTCACCAACAGGGCACAATCAGCCCCAGCATTTT
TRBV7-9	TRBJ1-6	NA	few	CASSLFRAGANSPLHF	TGTGCCAGCAGCTTGTTTCGGGCAGGGGCGAATTCACCCCTCCACTTT
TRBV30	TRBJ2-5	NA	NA	CAWSVKARGQETQYF	TGTGCCTGGAGTGTAAAGGCCCGCGGTCAAGAGACCCAGTACTTC
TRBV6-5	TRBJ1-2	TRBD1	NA	CASSYFTDRGGYGYTF	TGTGCCAGCAGTTACTTTACGGACAGGGGAGGGTATGGCTACACCTTC
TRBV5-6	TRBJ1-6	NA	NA	CASSRQGSSYNSPLHF	TGTGCCAGCAGTCGCCAAGGGAGCTCCTATAATTCACCCCTCCACTTT
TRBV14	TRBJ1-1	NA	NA	CASSQDRGTEAFF	TGTGCCAGCAGCCAAGATCGGGGCACTGAAGCTTTCTTT